Presented here are 9 T cell receptor beta chains from one specimen sequenced in a study of shared clonotypes between healthy human individuals (dated by TCRdb to the early 2020s). CD8 naive samples consisted of CD45RO-negative cells that were positively selected for CCR7, yielding a CD45RA+CCR7+ population without TemRA cells. The library was generated by the immunoSEQ multiplex PCR assay. The source is immuneACCESS, and TCRdb retained only in-frame sequences with V and J called. Part of the clones is not carried over; for the studies checked, unresolved V genes explain less than half of this, and the remainder is unexplained. In this sample the table shows a few million clones, 85% to 95% of which occur a single time. Of the sample, more than 1.5% is held by the ten largest clones. The specimen was naive CD8+ T cells from PBMCs. According to the study, the label for this sample's cell subset or site signals: CD45RA+CCR7+. The receptor source for this set is a young man in good health. Some clones in this sample may be carry-over from other donors' samples.

The chain has TRBV7-2 and TRBJ1-5; D possibly corresponds to TRBD1 (6 bases). The CDR3 is 17 amino acids. The V end was cut by 5 bases, the J end by 0 bases, with 17 bases between. Germline V lookup: CDR1 SGHTA, CDR2 FQGNSA. The CDR3 region has the DNA TGTGCCAGCAGCCAAGGACAGACCCCTTATAGCAATCAGCCCCAGCATTTT. Amino acids: CASSQGQTPYSNQPQHF.

The J gene is TRBJ2-7, the V gene TRBV28, with a weak D call TRBD1 (6 bases). Looked up from germline, CDR1 is MDHEN and CDR2 is SYDVKM. The V gene lost 3 bases and the J gene lost 3 bases, with 12 bases spanning the gap. The CDR3 contains 14 residues. The CDR3 DNA is TGTGCCAGCAGTTTTCTGGTACAGGGCTACGAGCAGTACTTC. Amino acids: CASSFLVQGYEQYF.

The CDR3 DNA reads TGCGCCAGCAGCGTTAGCGCCGCCAATGAGCAGTTCTTC. This codes for CASSVSAANEQFF. This chain links TRBV5-1 with TRBJ2-1, with D tentatively TRBD2 (5 bases). This CDR3 has 13 amino acids. Trimming took off 4 bases at V and 6 bases at J, with 11 bases between the two ends. Germline V gene sequence: CDR1 SGHRS, CDR2 YFSETQ.

V usage is TRBV5-1 and J usage is TRBJ2-3, with D possibly being TRBD1 (6 bases). Germline CDR1 SGHRS, CDR2 YFSETQ. V was pared by 2 bases and J by 11 bases, with 12 bases between. There are 12 residues in the CDR3. DNA for the CDR3: TGCGCCAGCAGCTTTACAGGGAGAGGGCAGTATTTT. Amino acid sequence: CASSFTGRGQYF.

This chain connects TRBV7-9 to TRBJ2-1; 7 bases agree with TRBD2. Germline values: CDR1 SEHNR, CDR2 FQNEAQ (reference sequence). J was trimmed by 5 bases and V by 4 bases; bases with no gene match: 8. This CDR3 comprises 15 residues. CDR3 nucleotides: TGTGCCAGCAGCTCTAGCGGCCATTTCAACAATGAGCAGTTCTTC. Translation gives CASSSSGHFNNEQFF.

The chain carries TRBV7-9 and TRBJ2-3; D is unresolved. The CDR3 is 16 residues long. Trimming shortened V by 5 bases and J by 6 bases, and 21 bases separated the two germline ends. Germline CDR1 reads SEHNR; CDR2 reads FQNEAQ (reference sequence). For the CDR3, the DNA is TGTGCCAGCAGCCCCGCAGGATCGACCCCCGGGGATACGCAGTATTTT. Translating gives CASSPAGSTPGDTQYF. Complete variable domain (other parts from reference TRBV7-9 and TRBJ2-3): DTGVSQNPRHKITKRGQNVTFRCDPISEHNRLYWYRQTLGQGPEFLTYFQNEAQLEKSRLLSDRFSAERPKGSFSTLEIQRTEQGDSAMYLCASSPAGSTPGDTQYFGPGTRLTVL.

This clone was observed once. V is TRBV4-2 and J is TRBJ2-1; no reliable D call. V lost 0 bases, J lost 6 bases, and 12 bases lay in between. The V gene's germline CDR1 is LGHNA and CDR2 YNFKEQ. The CDR3 extends over 15 amino acids. The CDR3 DNA reads TGTGCCAGCAGCCAAGAGATAACCTCTTCCAATGAGCAGTTCTTC. As protein: CASSQEITSSNEQFF.

A single count supports this clone. V is TRBV9 and J is TRBJ2-7; TRBD2 is a possible D gene (6 bases). V dropped 0 bases and J dropped 3 bases, with 10 bases sitting between them. The CDR3 length is 14 residues. The germline gives CDR1 SGDLS, CDR2 YYNGEE. CDR3: CASSVASASYEQYF. The DNA for the CDR3 is TGTGCCAGCAGCGTAGCTAGCGCCAGCTACGAGCAGTACTTC. The variable domain in full, with the rest retrieved from reference TRBV9 and TRBJ2-7, is DSGVTQTPKHLITATGQRVTLRCSPRSGDLSVYWYQQSLDQGLQFLIQYYNGEERAKGNILERFSAQQFPDLHSELNLSSLELGDSALYFCASSVASASYEQYFGPGTRLTVT.

The count of this clone is one. The J gene is TRBJ1-3, the V gene TRBV7-9; D is undetermined. The CDR3 length is 15 residues. Germline V gene data show CDR1 as SEHNR and CDR2 as FQNEAQ (reference sequence). V was cut by 8 bases and J by 0 bases, with 14 bases left in between. The CDR3 region is CASLEGSFSGNTIYF. The CDR3 DNA is TGTGCCAGCCTTGAGGGCTCTTTCTCTGGAAACACCATATATTTT. The full variable domain, its missing parts supplied by reference TRBV7-9 and TRBJ1-3, is DTGVSQNPRHKITKRGQNVTFRCDPISEHNRLYWYRQTLGQGPEFLTYFQNEAQLEKSRLLSDRFSAERPKGSFSTLEIQRTEQGDSAMYLCASLEGSFSGNTIYFGEGSWLTVV.